The 23 T cell receptor beta chains reported below all come from one sample, sequenced in a study of blood T cell repertoires in COVID-19. Only in-frame clones appear in the TCRdb table, and some are missing; sequencing was by immunoSEQ multiplex PCR. The profile shows over 200,000 clones, approximately 88% of them singletons. The source material was peripheral blood. These receptors were collected from a man aged 35 to 55 with acute or convalescent COVID-19.

The V gene is TRBV5-5, the J gene TRBJ2-1; D is uncertain. Trimming took 0 bases from V and 8 from J, leaving 9 bases between them. CDR1 and CDR2 (germline): SGHKS, YYEKEE (reference sequence). This CDR3 spans 13 amino acids. The CDR3 loop reads CASSLVRLHEQFF. DNA of the CDR3: TGTGCCAGCAGCTTGGTTCGGTTGCATGAGCAGTTCTTC.

The chain is built from TRBV2 and TRBJ2-7; 12 nucleotides align to TRBD2. Germline assignment: CDR1 SNHLY and CDR2 FYNNEI. The V gene end was trimmed by 6 bases and the J gene end by 1 base; junction bases not matched to a gene: 7. The CDR3 runs to 16 residues. The chain's CDR3 is CASRGRLAGASYEQYF. CDR3 DNA: TGTGCCAGCAGGGGGCGACTAGCGGGAGCTTCCTACGAGCAGTACTTC.

The chain recombines TRBV5-1 with TRBJ1-1; a possible D gene is TRBD1 (6 bases). CDR3 length: 11 amino acids. Germline CDR1 SGHRS, CDR2 YFSETQ. Trimming took off 4 bases at V and 7 bases at J, with 8 bases between the two ends. CDR3 coding DNA: TGCGCCAGCAGCCAAGGGGGTGAAGCTTTCTTT. It is translated as CASSQGGEAFF.

This clone occurred a few times. The J gene is TRBJ1-2, the V gene TRBV5-5, with TRBD1 matching over 7 bases. V shed 0 bases, J shed 6 bases, and the junction held 2 bases outside the gene matches. Germline assignment: CDR1 SGHKS and CDR2 YYEKEE (reference sequence). The CDR3 is made up of 13 amino acids. The CDR3 here is CASSLVGGDGYTF. The CDR3 DNA sequence: TGTGCCAGCAGCTTGGTAGGGGGCGATGGCTACACCTTC.

The J gene is TRBJ1-5, the V gene TRBV7-8, with D maybe TRBD1 (5 bases). CDR3 length equals 17 residues. The V end was cut by 1 base, the J end by 4 bases, with 17 bases between. CDR1 is SGHVS and CDR2 is FQNEAQ in the germline V gene. Written as DNA, the CDR3 is TGTGCCAGCAGCTTAGGAAGTATGGGAGGGGTGAATCAGCCCCAGCATTTT. This translates into CASSLGSMGGVNQPQHF.

The rearrangement links TRBV3-1 (or the pseudogene TRBV3-2) to TRBJ1-2; D may be TRBD1 (5 bases). This CDR3 is built from 16 residues. Deletions cut 3 bases from V and 0 bases from J, with 14 bases between. Germline-derived CDR1 and CDR2 are LGHDT and YNNKEL (reference sequence). The CDR3 DNA is TGTGCCAGCAGCCAGGTTACCGGACAAGCTAACTATGGCTACACCTTC. Amino acid sequence: CASSQVTGQANYGYTF.

The chain combines TRBV5-4 with TRBJ2-7, with a tentative D call TRBD2 (5 bases). The germline CDR1 and CDR2 sequences are SGHNT and YYREEE (reference sequence). The V and J ends lost 7 bases and 1 base respectively, with 12 bases between them. The CDR3 loop spans 13 amino acids. The CDR3 DNA reads as TGTGCCAGCCGGCTAGCCTCTTCCTACGAGCAGTACTTC. Protein sequence: CASRLASSYEQYF.

The DNA of the CDR3 is TGTGCCAGCAGCCTTGGGACAGGGTCGGACGAGCAGTACTTC. Translated, it gives CASSLGTGSDEQYF. The gene calls are TRBV14 and TRBJ2-7; 9 bases fit TRBD1. J lost 5 bases, V lost 4 bases, and 6 bases had no gene match. The CDR3 runs to 14 residues. Looked up from germline, CDR1 is SGHDN and CDR2 is FVKESK.

This chain uses TRBV18 with TRBJ2-4, with D maybe TRBD2 (5 bases). CDR3 length equals 16 residues. The germline V gene encodes CDR1 KGHSH and CDR2 LQKENI. V lost 5 bases and J lost 1, with 15 bases in between. The CDR3 region is CASSGEGDWAKNIQYF. As DNA, the CDR3 is TGTGCCAGCTCAGGCGAGGGAGATTGGGCCAAAAACATTCAGTACTTC.

This rearrangement joins TRBV7-8 to TRBJ1-5; D is uncertain. Trimming took off 1 base at V and 4 bases at J, with 20 bases between the two ends. The CDR3 is 18 amino acids. The germline CDR1 and CDR2 sequences are SGHVS and FQNEAQ. CDR3 amino acids: CASSLDVESQKRNQPQHF. CDR3 nucleotides: TGTGCCAGCAGCTTAGACGTAGAGAGCCAAAAACGGAATCAGCCCCAGCATTTT.

The chain joins TRBV14 to TRBJ2-1, with D hard to call. V dropped 2 bases and J dropped 2 bases, with 4 bases sitting between them. The CDR3 spans 13 residues. The V gene's germline CDR1 is SGHDN and CDR2 FVKESK. The CDR3 reads CASSQTTYNEQFF. The CDR3 DNA reads TGTGCCAGCAGCCAAACTACCTACAATGAGCAGTTCTTC. Using reference TRBV14 and TRBJ2-1 for the parts outside the CDR3, the full variable domain is EAGVTQFPSHSVIEKGQTVTLRCDPISGHDNLYWYRRVMGKEIKFLLHFVKESKQDESGMPNNRFLAERTGGTYSTLKVQPAELEDSGVYFCASSQTTYNEQFFGPGTRLTVL.

The V gene is TRBV20-1, the J gene TRBJ1-4; D is unresolved. V was shortened by 1 base and J by 13 bases, with 10 bases between the two germline ends. Germline V gene sequence: CDR1 DFQATT, CDR2 SNEGSKA (reference sequence). The CDR3 is 11 residues long. The CDR3 spells CSARGSRSLFF. CDR3 coding DNA: TGCAGTGCTAGAGGCTCCAGATCACTGTTTTTT.

This clone has only one observation. V gene TRBV7-6 combines with J gene TRBJ2-1; 13 nucleotides agree with TRBD2. Germline values: CDR1 SGHVS, CDR2 FNYEAQ. V trimming: 1 base; J trimming: 4 bases; junction bases outside the gene matches: 7. The CDR3 consists of 18 residues. CDR3 DNA: TGTGCCAGCAGCTTAGATACTAGCGGGAGGGCCGGGTACAATGAGCAGTTCTTC. As protein: CASSLDTSGRAGYNEQFF.

The chain's CDR3 is CASSYPGGRLKYGYTF. In nucleotides, the CDR3 is TGTGCCAGCAGCTATCCGGGGGGCAGGCTGAAGTATGGCTACACCTTC. The chain recombines TRBV5-4 with TRBJ1-2; D may be TRBD1 (6 bases). Deletions cut 3 bases from V and 5 bases from J, with 20 bases between. Germline V CDR1 and CDR2: SGHNT, YYREEE (reference sequence). The CDR3 spans 16 residues.

The CDR3 region has the DNA TGCAGCGTTGAGCTAGCGGGAGGGCGGACCCAGTACTTC. As protein: CSVELAGGRTQYF. The rearrangement links TRBV29-1 to TRBJ2-5; TRBD2 matches at 12 bases. The CDR3 spans 13 residues. With V trimmed by 3 bases and J by 7 bases, 3 bases remained unmatched. Germline values: CDR1 SQVTM, CDR2 ANQGSEA.

The V call is TRBV3-1 (or the pseudogene TRBV3-2), the J call TRBJ1-5; D not certain. Germline lookup yields CDR1 LGHDT and CDR2 YNNKEL (reference sequence). The CDR3 covers 15 residues. V lost 0 bases, J lost 1 base, and 7 bases lay in between. The CDR3 loop is CASSQDMASNQPQHF. CDR3 bases: TGTGCCAGCAGCCAAGATATGGCAAGCAATCAGCCCCAGCATTTT.

The J gene is TRBJ2-7, the V gene TRBV27; 8 nucleotides agree with TRBD1. CDR1 MNHEY and CDR2 SMNVEV come from the germline V gene (reference sequence). The CDR3 runs 14 residues. The V segment lost 6 bases and the J segment 2 bases; nucleotides outside the gene matches: 6. CDR3 nucleotides: TGTGCCAGCAGCGACGGGGACAGGACCTACGAGCAGTACTTC. Its protein is CASSDGDRTYEQYF.

The genes are TRBV5-4 and TRBJ1-1, with a weak D call TRBD1 (6 bases). The CDR3 runs to 14 residues. Germline V gene data show CDR1 as SGHNT and CDR2 as YYREEE (reference sequence). Deletions cut 4 bases from V and 2 bases from J, with 12 bases between. This CDR3 reads CASSPKGGNTEAFF. The DNA for the CDR3 is TGTGCCAGCAGCCCCAAAGGGGGAAACACTGAAGCTTTCTTT.

The gene calls are TRBV5-1 and TRBJ1-2; the match to TRBD1 covers 7 bases. From germline, CDR1 is SGHRS and CDR2 YFSETQ. After removal of 0 bases from V and 6 bases from J, the junction contained 8 bases not matched to a gene. There are 15 residues in the CDR3. As DNA, the CDR3 is TGCGCCAGCAGCTTGGTGGCCAGGGGGAGAAATGGCTACACCTTC. As protein: CASSLVARGRNGYTF.

This chain links TRBV4-1 with TRBJ2-1; 7 bases match TRBD1. The CDR3 sequence is 16 residues long. Germline V CDR1 and CDR2: MGHRA, YSYEKL. With V trimmed by 7 bases and J by 7 bases, 16 bases remained unmatched. CDR3 loop: CASTAVGQYIPNEQFF. CDR3 sequence (DNA): TGCGCCAGCACCGCAGTGGGACAGTATATCCCAAATGAGCAGTTCTTC.

This clone appeared a single time. The V call is TRBV10-2, the J call TRBJ1-5; D unresolved. Trimming removed 3 bases at V and 0 bases at J, with 15 bases between. CDR3 length: 17 amino acids. Germline CDR1 WSHSY, CDR2 SAAADI. This CDR3 reads CASSEAWKWYSNQPQHF. CDR3 DNA sequence: TGCGCCAGCAGTGAAGCGTGGAAGTGGTATAGCAATCAGCCCCAGCATTTT.

The chain has TRBV14 and TRBJ2-4; D is unresolved. Germline CDR1 reads SGHDN; CDR2 reads FVKESK. The length of the CDR3 is 13 residues. V lost 4 bases to trimming and J lost 6 bases, with 10 bases between them. The CDR3 reads CASSPRGPNIQYF. CDR3 DNA: TGTGCCAGCAGCCCACGAGGCCCAAACATTCAGTACTTC.

The V gene is TRBV5-6, the J gene TRBJ1-5; tentatively, D is TRBD1 (6 bases). Germline V gene lookup returns CDR1 SGHDT and CDR2 YYEEEE. The germline V and J ends were trimmed by 0 bases and 6 bases, with 10 bases remaining between them. This CDR3 comprises 14 residues. CDR3 coding DNA: TGTGCCAGCAGCTTGGGGGGGCGCAGTCAGCCCCAGCATTTT. Translation: CASSLGGRSQPQHF.